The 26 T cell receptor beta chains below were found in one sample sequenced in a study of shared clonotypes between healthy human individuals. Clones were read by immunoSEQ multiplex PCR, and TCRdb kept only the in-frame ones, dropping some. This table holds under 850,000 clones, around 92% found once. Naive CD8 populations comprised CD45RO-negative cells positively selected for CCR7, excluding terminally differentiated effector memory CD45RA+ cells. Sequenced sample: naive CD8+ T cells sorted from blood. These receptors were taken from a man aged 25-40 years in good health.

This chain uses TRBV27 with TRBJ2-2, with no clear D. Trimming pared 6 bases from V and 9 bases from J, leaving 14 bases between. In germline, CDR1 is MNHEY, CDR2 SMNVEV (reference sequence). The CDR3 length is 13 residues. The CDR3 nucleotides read TGTGCCAGCAGCCGCCGGGCGGACCGGGAGCTGTTTTTT. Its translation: CASSRRADRELFF.

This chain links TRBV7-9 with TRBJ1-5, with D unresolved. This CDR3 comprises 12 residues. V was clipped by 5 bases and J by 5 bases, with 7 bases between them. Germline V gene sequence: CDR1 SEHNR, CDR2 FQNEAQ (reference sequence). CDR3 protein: CASSHFDQPQHF. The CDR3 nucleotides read TGTGCCAGCAGCCACTTCGATCAGCCCCAGCATTTT.

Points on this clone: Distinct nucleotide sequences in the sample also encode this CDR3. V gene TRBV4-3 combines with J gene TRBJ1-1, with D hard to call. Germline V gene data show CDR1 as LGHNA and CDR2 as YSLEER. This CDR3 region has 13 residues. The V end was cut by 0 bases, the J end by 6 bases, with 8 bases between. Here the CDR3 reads CASSQDSGSEAFF. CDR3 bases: TGCGCCAGCAGCCAAGATTCAGGCTCTGAAGCTTTCTTT.

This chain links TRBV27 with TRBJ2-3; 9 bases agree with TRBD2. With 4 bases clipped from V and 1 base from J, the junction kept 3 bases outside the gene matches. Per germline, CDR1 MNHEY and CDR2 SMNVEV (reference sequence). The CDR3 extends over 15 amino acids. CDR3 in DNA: TGTGCCAGCAGTTATAGCGGGGGCGGCACAGATACGCAGTATTTT. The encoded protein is CASSYSGGGTDTQYF.

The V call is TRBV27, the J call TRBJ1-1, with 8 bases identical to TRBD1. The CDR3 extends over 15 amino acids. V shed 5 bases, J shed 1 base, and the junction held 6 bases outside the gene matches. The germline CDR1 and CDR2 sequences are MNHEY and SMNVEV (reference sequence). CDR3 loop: CASSPRQGPNTEAFF. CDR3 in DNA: TGTGCCAGCAGTCCAAGACAGGGGCCGAACACTGAAGCTTTCTTT.

CDR3 region: CASRGTSGNNEQFF. For the CDR3, the DNA is TGTGCCAGCCGAGGGACTAGCGGGAACAATGAGCAGTTCTTC. The chain recombines TRBV6-1 with TRBJ2-1; 13 positions agree with TRBD2. CDR1 is MNHNS, CDR2 SASEGT, per germline. Trimming removed 8 bases from V and 5 bases from J; junction bases left unmatched: 3. There are 14 residues in the CDR3.

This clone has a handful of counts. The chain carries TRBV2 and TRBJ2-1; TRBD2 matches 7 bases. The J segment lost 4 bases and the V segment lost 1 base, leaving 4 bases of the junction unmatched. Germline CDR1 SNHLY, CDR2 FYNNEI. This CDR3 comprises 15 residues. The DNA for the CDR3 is TGTGCCAGCAGTGAAGGGGACTACATTTACAATGAGCAGTTCTTC. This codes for CASSEGDYIYNEQFF.

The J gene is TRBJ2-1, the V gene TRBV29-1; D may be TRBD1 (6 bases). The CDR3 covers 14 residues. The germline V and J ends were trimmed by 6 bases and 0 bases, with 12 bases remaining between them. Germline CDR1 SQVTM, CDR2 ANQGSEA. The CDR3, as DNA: TGCAGCGTCACCATCAGGGGCTCCTACAATGAGCAGTTCTTC. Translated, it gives CSVTIRGSYNEQFF.

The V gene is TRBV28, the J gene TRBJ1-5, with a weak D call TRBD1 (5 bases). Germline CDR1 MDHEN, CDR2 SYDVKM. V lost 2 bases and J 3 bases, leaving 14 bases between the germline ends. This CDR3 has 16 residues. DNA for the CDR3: TGTGCCAGCAGTTTAACCGGGACGGAATTCAATCAGCCCCAGCATTTT. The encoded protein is CASSLTGTEFNQPQHF.

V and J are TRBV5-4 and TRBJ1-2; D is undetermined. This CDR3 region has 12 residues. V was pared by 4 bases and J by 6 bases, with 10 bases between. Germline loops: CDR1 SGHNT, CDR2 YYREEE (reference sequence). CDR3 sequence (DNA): TGTGCCAGCAGCCCGGGATACGATGGCTACACCTTC. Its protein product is CASSPGYDGYTF.

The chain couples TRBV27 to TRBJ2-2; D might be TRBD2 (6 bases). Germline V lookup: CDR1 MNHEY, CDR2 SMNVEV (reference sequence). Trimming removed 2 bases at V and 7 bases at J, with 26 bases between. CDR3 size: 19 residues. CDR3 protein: CASSLSPWAGKAGSGELFF. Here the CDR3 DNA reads TGTGCCAGCAGTTTAAGTCCCTGGGCCGGGAAGGCGGGGAGCGGGGAGCTGTTTTTT.

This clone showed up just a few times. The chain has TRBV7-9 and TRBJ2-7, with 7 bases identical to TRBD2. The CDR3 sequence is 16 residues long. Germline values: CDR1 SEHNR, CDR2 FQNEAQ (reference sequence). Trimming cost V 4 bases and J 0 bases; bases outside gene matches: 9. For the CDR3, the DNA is TGTGCCAGCAGCTGGGTGTCCGGGGGGTACTCCTACGAGCAGTACTTC. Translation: CASSWVSGGYSYEQYF.

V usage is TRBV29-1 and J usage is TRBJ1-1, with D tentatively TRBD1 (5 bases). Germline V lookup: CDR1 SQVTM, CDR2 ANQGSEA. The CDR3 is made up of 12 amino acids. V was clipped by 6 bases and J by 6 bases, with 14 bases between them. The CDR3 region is CSVDMGPPEAFF. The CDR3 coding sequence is TGCAGCGTGGACATGGGTCCCCCTGAAGCTTTCTTT.

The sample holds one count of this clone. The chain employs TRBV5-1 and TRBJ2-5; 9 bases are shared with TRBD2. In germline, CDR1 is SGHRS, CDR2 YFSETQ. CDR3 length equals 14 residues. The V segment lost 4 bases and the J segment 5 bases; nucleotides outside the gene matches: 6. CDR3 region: CASSGSSGDETQYF. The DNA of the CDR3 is TGCGCCAGCAGCGGCTCTAGCGGGGACGAGACCCAGTACTTC.

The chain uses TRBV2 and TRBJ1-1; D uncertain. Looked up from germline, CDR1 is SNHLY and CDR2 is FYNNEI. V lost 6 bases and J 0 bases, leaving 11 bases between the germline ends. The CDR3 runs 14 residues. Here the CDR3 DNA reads TGTGCCAGCAGCCCCGTTGAAATGAACACTGAAGCTTTCTTT. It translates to CASSPVEMNTEAFF. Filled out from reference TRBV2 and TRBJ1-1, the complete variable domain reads EPEVTQTPSHQVTQMGQEVILRCVPISNHLYFYWYRQILGQKVEFLVSFYNNEISEKSEIFDDQFSVERPDGSNFTLKIRSTKLEDSAMYFCASSPVEMNTEAFFGQGTRLTVV.

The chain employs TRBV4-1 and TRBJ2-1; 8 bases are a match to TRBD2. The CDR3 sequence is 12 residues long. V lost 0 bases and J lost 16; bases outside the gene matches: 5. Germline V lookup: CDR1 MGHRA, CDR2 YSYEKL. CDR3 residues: CASSQDTSGTFF. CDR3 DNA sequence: TGCGCCAGCAGCCAAGATACTAGCGGTACCTTCTTC.

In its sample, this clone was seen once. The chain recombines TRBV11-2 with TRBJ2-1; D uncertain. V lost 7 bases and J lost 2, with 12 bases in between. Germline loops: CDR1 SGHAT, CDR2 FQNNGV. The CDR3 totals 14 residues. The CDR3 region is CASTEFGPYNEQFF. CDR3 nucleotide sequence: TGTGCCAGCACCGAATTCGGGCCCTACAATGAGCAGTTCTTC.

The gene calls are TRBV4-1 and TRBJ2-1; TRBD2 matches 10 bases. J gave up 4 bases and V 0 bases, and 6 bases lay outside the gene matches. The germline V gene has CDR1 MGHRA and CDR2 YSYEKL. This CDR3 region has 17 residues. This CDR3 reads CASSQETGLAEYNEQFF. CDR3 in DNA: TGCGCCAGCAGCCAAGAGACAGGACTAGCGGAGTACAATGAGCAGTTCTTC.

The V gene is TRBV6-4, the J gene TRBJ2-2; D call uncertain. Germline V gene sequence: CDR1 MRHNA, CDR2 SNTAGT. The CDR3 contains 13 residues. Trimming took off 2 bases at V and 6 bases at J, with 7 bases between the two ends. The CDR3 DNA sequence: TGTGCCAGCAGTGACGAAGTGCCCGGGGAGCTGTTTTTT. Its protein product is CASSDEVPGELFF.

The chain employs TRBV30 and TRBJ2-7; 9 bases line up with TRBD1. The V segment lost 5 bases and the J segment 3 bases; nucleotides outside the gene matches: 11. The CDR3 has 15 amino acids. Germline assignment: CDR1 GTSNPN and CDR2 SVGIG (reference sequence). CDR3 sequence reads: CAWVGTGTGFYEQYF. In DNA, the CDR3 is TGTGCCTGGGTTGGGACCGGGACAGGGTTCTACGAGCAGTACTTC.

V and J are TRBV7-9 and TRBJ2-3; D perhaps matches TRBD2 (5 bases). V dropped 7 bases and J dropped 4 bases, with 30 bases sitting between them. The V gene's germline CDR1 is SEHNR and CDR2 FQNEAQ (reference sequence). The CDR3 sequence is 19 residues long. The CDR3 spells CASTTDRRGPTLDADTQYF. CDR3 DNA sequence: TGTGCCAGCACCACAGATCGGAGAGGGCCTACACTTGACGCAGATACGCAGTATTTT. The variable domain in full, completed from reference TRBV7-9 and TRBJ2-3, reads DTGVSQNPRHKITKRGQNVTFRCDPISEHNRLYWYRQTLGQGPEFLTYFQNEAQLEKSRLLSDRFSAERPKGSFSTLEIQRTEQGDSAMYLCASTTDRRGPTLDADTQYFGPGTRLTVL.

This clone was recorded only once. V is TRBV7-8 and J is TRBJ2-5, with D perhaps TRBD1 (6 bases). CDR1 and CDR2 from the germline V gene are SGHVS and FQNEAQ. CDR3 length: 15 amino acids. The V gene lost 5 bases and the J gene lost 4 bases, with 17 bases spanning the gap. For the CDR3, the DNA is TGTGCCAGCAGCCGGGGTCCGGGGACACTAGAGACCCAGTACTTC. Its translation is CASSRGPGTLETQYF.

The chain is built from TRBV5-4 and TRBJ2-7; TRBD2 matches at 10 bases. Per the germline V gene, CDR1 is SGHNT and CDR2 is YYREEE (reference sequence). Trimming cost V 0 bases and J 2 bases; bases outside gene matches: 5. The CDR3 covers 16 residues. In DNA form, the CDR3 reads TGTGCCAGCAGCTTGGCGGGTAGCGGGAGGACCTACGAGCAGTACTTC. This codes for CASSLAGSGRTYEQYF.

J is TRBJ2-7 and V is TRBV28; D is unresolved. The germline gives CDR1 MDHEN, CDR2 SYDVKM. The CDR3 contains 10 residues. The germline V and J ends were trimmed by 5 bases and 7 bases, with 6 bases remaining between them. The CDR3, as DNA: TGTGCCAGCAGTGATGAAGAGCAGTACTTC. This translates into CASSDEEQYF.

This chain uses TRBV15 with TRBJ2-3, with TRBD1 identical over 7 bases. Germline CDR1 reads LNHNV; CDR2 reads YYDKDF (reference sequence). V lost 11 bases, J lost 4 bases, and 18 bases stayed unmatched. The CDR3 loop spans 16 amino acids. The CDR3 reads CASGTEFSLNSDTQYF. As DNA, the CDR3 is TGTGCCTCCGGGACAGAATTTTCTTTGAATTCAGATACGCAGTATTTT.

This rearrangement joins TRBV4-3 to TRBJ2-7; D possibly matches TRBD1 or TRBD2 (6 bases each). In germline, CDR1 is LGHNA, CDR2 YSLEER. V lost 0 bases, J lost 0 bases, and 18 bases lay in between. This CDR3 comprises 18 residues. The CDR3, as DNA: TGCGCCAGCAGCCAAGAAGGCCCGGGGGCAGGGGACTCCTACGAGCAGTACTTC. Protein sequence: CASSQEGPGAGDSYEQYF.